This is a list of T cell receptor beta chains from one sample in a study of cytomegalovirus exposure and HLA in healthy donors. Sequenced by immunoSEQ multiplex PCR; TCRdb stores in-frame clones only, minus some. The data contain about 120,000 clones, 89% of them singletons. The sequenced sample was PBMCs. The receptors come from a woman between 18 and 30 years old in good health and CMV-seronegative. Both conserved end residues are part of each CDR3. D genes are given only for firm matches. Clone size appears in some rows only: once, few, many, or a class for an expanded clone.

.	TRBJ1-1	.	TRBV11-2	TGTGCCAGCGGCCCCCTAGTTAGCCTTAATGAAGCTTTCTTT	CASGPLVSLNEAFF
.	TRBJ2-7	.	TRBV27	TGTGCCAGCAGTTTTGTCCAGGGCGACTACGAGCAGTACTTC	CASSFVQGDYEQYF
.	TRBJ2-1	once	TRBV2	TGTGCCAGCAGTGGCTCACTAGCATCCTACAATGAGCAGTTCTTC	CASSGSLASYNEQFF
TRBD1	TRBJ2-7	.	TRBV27	TGTGCCAGCAGTTCGGCAGGGGGCTCCTACGAGCAGTACTTC	CASSSAGGSYEQYF
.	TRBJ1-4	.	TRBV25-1	TGTGCCAGCAGTGACCTAGTACGAGCTAATGAAAAACTGTTTTTT	CASSDLVRANEKLFF
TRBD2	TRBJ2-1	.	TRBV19	TGTGCCAGTCGGAAAGCGGGAGGACTTTACAATGAGCAGTTCTTC	CASRKAGGLYNEQFF
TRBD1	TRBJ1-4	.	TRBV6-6	TGTGCCAGCAGTTATTGGGGCAGGGGGCCTGAAAAACTGTTTTTT	CASSYWGRGPEKLFF
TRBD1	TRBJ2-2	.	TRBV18	TGTGCCAGCTCACCACCGGGACAGGGAAACACCGGGGAGCTGTTTTTT	CASSPPGQGNTGELFF
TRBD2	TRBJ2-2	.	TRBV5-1	TGCGCCAGCAGCTTGGGAGCGGGAGGTACCGGGGAGCTGTTTTTT	CASSLGAGGTGELFF
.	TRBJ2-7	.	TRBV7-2	TGTGCCAGCAGCTTGAACAGCTACGAGCAGTACTTC	CASSLNSYEQYF
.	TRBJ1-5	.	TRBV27	TGTGCCAGCAGTTTCTTGGGCCCGGGGGGGAGCAATCAGCCCCAGCATTTT	CASSFLGPGGSNQPQHF
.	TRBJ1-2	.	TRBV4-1	TGCGCCAGCAGCCAGGTCCCCGGGAGTTCCTATGGCTACACCTTC	CASSQVPGSSYGYTF
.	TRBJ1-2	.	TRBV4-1	TGCGCCAGCAGCCAAGAAGGGACACTATATGGCTACACCTTC	CASSQEGTLYGYTF
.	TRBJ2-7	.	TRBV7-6	TGTGCCAGCAGCTTAGCTTCGTCCGAGCAGTACTTC	CASSLASSEQYF
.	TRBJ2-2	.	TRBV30	TGTGCCTGGGACGGCCAGGGGACCGGGGAGCTGTTTTTT	CAWDGQGTGELFF
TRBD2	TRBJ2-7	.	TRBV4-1	TGCGCCAGCAGCCCAGCGGGAGGGCCGGCCTACGAGCAGTACTTC	CASSPAGGPAYEQYF
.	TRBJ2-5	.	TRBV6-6	TGTGCCAGTAAACTACCTCCCGGGGAGACCCAGTACTTC	CASKLPPGETQYF
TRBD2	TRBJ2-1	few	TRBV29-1	TGCAGCGCCCCGGGACTAGCGGGTTCCCCGGGGAATGAGCAGTTCTTC	CSAPGLAGSPGNEQFF
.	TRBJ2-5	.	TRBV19	TGTGCCAGTAACCCCGGGGCGGGGTATGAGACCCAGTACTTC	CASNPGAGYETQYF
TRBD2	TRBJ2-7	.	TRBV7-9	TGTGCCAGCAGCTACGGACTAGCGGGAATCCTCTACGAGCAGTACTTC	CASSYGLAGILYEQYF